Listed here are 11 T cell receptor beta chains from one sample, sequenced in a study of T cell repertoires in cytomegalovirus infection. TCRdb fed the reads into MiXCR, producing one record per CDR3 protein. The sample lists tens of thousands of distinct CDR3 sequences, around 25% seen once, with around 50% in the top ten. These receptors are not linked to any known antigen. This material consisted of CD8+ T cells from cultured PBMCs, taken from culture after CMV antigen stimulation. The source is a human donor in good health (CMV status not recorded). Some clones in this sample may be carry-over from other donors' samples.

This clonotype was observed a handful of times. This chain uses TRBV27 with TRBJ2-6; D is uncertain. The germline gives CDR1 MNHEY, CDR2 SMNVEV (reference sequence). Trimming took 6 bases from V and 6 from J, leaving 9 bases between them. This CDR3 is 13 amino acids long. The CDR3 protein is CASSPDEANVLTF. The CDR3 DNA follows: TGTGCCAGCAGCCCAGATGAGGCCAACGTCCTGACTTTC.

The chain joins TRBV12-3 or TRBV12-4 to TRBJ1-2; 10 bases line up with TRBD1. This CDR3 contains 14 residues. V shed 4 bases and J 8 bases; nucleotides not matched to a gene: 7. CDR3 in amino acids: CASSSPGTGDGYTF. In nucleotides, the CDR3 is TGTGCCAGCAGTTCGCCCGGGACAGGGGACGGCTACACCTTC.

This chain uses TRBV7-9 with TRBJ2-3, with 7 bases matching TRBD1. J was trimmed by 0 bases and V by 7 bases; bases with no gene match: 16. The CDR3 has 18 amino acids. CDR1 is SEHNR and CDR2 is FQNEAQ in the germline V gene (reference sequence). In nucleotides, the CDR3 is TGTGCCAGCACCTCTAAGACCTCATGGGGACAGAGCACAGATACGCAGTATTTT. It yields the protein CASTSKTSWGQSTDTQYF.

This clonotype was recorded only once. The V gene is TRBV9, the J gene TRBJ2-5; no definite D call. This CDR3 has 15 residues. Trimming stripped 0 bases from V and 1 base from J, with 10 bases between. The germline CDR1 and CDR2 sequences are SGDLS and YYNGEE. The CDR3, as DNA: TGTGCCAGCAGCGTAGAGGGCAGCCTCCAAGAGACCCAGTACTTC. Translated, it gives CASSVEGSLQETQYF.

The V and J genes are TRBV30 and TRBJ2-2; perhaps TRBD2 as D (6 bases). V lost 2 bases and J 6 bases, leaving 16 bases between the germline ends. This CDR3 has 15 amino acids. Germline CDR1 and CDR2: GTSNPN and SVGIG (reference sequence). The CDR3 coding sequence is TGTGCCTGGAGTAGGGTCGGGGAGGTCGCCGGGGAGCTGTTTTTT. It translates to CAWSRVGEVAGELFF.

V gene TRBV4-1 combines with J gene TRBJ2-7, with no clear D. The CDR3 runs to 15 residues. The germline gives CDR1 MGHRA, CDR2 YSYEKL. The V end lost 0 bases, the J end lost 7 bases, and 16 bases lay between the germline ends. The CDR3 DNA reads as TGCGCCAGCAGCCAAGAGTTATCGGCCGTGGGTGAGCAGTACTTC. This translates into CASSQELSAVGEQYF.

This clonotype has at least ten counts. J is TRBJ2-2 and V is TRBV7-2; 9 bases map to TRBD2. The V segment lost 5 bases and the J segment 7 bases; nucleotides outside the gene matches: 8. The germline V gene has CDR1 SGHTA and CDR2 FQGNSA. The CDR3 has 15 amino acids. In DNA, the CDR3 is TGTGCCAGCAGCCCCTTAGCGGGAGCTATCGGGGAGCTGTTTTTT. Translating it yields CASSPLAGAIGELFF. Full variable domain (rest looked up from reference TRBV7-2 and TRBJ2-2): GAGVSQSPSNKVTEKGKDVELRCDPISGHTALYWYRQSLGQGLEFLIYFQGNSAPDKSGLPSDRFSAERTGGSVSTLTIQRTQQEDSAVYLCASSPLAGAIGELFFGEGSRLTVL.

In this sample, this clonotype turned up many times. The CDR3 DNA follows: TGTGCCAGCAGCTTAGGACAGGGGGCTGGAAACACCATATATTTT. Its translation: CASSLGQGAGNTIYF. The V call is TRBV7-2, the J call TRBJ1-3; 9 bases are shared with TRBD1. CDR1 SGHTA and CDR2 FQGNSA come from the germline V gene. The CDR3 sequence is 15 residues long. V lost 1 base to trimming and J lost 2 bases; unmatched junction nucleotides: 0.

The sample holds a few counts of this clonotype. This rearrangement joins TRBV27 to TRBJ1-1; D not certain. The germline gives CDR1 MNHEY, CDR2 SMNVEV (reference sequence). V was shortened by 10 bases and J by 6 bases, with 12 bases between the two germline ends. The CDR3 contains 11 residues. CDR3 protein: CATEWESEAFF. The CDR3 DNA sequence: TGTGCCACCGAGTGGGAATCTGAAGCTTTCTTT.

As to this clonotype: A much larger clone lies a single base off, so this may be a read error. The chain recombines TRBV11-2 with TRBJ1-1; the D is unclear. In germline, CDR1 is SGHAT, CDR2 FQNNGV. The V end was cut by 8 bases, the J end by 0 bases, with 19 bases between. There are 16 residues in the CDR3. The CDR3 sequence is CASCNFRQDLNTEAFF. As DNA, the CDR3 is TGTGCCAGCTGCAATTTCCGACAAGACCTGAACACTGAAGCTTTCTTT.

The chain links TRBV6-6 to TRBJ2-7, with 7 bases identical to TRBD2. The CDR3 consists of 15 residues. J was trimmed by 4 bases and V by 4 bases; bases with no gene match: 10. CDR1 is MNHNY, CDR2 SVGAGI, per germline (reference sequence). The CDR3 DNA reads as TGTGCCAGCAGTTCCCCATCTAGGGGAGGGTACGAGCAGTACTTC. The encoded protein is CASSSPSRGGYEQYF.